A selection of T cell receptor beta chains follows, all from one sample in a study of cytomegalovirus exposure and HLA in healthy donors. Assay used: immunoSEQ multiplex PCR; TCRdb lists only in-frame clones, some missing. The sample holds 35,000 to 45,000 clones, around half seen once. The sequencing input was PBMCs. These receptors originate from a human donor in good health. Each CDR3 is given with its conserved first and last residue. D genes are given only for firm matches. Clone size, where shown, is once, few, many, or a class for clones that have expanded.

>-|TRBV7-3|TRBJ2-3|-
TGTGCCAGCAGACTCTCCGGGAGCGGTACAGATACGCAGTATTTT
CASRLSGSGTDTQYF
>TRBD1|TRBV5-8|TRBJ2-7|-
TGTGCCAGCAGCTCGGGACAGGGAGACTACGAGCAGTACTTC
CASSSGQGDYEQYF
>TRBD2|TRBV7-2|TRBJ2-7|-
TGTGCCAGCAGCTTTCCCAGCGGGAGAACGAGGACCTACGAGCAGTACTTC
CASSFPSGRTRTYEQYF
>-|TRBV7-2|TRBJ1-1|medium-sized
TGTGCCAGCAGAACGGGACATTACACTGAAGCTTTCTTT
CASRTGHYTEAFF
>TRBD2|TRBV6-1|TRBJ2-3|-
TGTGCCAGCAGTGAAGCCCCCGTAGTAGCGGGCAGCCTACGCACAGATACGCAGTATTTT
CASSEAPVVAGSLRTDTQYF
>TRBD1|TRBV27|TRBJ2-3|-
TGTGCCAGCAGTCCGTACCCAGGGACAGGGAGGCACACAGATACGCAGTATTTT
CASSPYPGTGRHTDTQYF
>TRBD2|TRBV18|TRBJ2-1|few
TGTGCCAGCTCACGGACTAGCGGGGGGGCGAATGAGCAGTTCTTC
CASSRTSGGANEQFF
>-|TRBV29-1|TRBJ1-2|-
TGCAGCGTTGAAGATCGCAAGAGCTTGGGCTACACCTTC
CSVEDRKSLGYTF
>-|TRBV9|TRBJ2-2|-
TGTGCCAGCAGCCGCCGGACGGGGGGCGCCACCGGGGAGCTGTTTTTT
CASSRRTGGATGELFF
>-|TRBV15|TRBJ2-7|few
TGTGCCACCAGCCCCCTCGGCAGGGTCGAGAAGTACTTC
CATSPLGRVEKYF
>TRBD1|TRBV2|TRBJ1-1|-
TGTGCCAGCAGTCCCCTCAGGGGGCTAATGGACACTGAAGCTTTCTTT
CASSPLRGLMDTEAFF
>-|TRBV19|TRBJ1-1|-
TGTGCCAGTAGTATAGCGTGGACACGATCGAACACTGAAGCTTTCTTT
CASSIAWTRSNTEAFF
>TRBD2|TRBV18|TRBJ2-7|few
TGTGCCAGCTCACCGCTCCAATCTAGCGGGAGGGCCTTTTTCGAGCAGTACTTC
CASSPLQSSGRAFFEQYF
>TRBD1|TRBV7-2|TRBJ1-4|few
TGTGCCAGCAGCACGACAGGGGGCACAGTACGGGAAAAACTGTTTTTT
CASSTTGGTVREKLFF
>TRBD1|TRBV7-2|TRBJ1-1|-
TGTGCCAGCAGCTTAAGAGGGGACAGGGGCACTGAAGCTTTCTTT
CASSLRGDRGTEAFF
>TRBD1|TRBV19|TRBJ1-1|few
TGTGCCAGTAGTAGAGGACAGGGGGCACTGGGGACTGAAGCTTTCTTT
CASSRGQGALGTEAFF
>TRBD2|TRBV7-9|TRBJ2-1|-
TGTGCCAGCAGCTTAATCCGCGGGAGCTCCTACAATGAGCAGTTCTTC
CASSLIRGSSYNEQFF
>TRBD1|TRBV2|TRBJ1-5|few
TGTGCCAGCAGAAGGGACAGGGGGCATCAGCCCCAGCATTTT
CASRRDRGHQPQHF
>TRBD1|TRBV18|TRBJ2-5|-
TGTGCCAGCTCAAGTTTGACAGGGCTACAAGAGACCCAGTACTTC
CASSSLTGLQETQYF
>TRBD2|TRBV10-3|TRBJ2-1|-
TGTGCCGCGGGCCGAGGGCTAGCGGGAGGCAATGAGCAGTTCTTC
CAAGRGLAGGNEQFF
>TRBD1|TRBV28|TRBJ1-2|-
TGTGCCAGCAGTTTGGTCGGGACAGGGCTCTATGGCTACACCTTC
CASSLVGTGLYGYTF
>-|TRBV5-5|TRBJ1-1|few
TGTGCCAGCAGATTGGACAGTGAAGCTTTCTTT
CASRLDSEAFF
>TRBD1|TRBV5-1|TRBJ1-1|once
TGCGCCAGCAGCTTGGAGGGGACAGGGTTGTTAGCTTTCTTT
CASSLEGTGLLAFF
>TRBD1|TRBV5-1|TRBJ1-2|-
TGCGCCAGCAAAGGGACAGGGTTTAATGGCTACACCTTC
CASKGTGFNGYTF
>-|TRBV10-3|TRBJ1-5|-
TGTGCCACCGGAAATAGAGGTCACAATCAGCCCCAGCATTTT
CATGNRGHNQPQHF
>TRBD1|TRBV29-1|TRBJ2-7|few
TGCAGCGTTAATGGACAGGGGGCGAGCTCCTACGAGCAGTACTTC
CSVNGQGASSYEQYF
>TRBD1|TRBV28|TRBJ2-2|-
TGTGCCAGCAGTTTAGCCAGGGGGCGTGGGACCGGGGAGCTGTTTTTT
CASSLARGRGTGELFF